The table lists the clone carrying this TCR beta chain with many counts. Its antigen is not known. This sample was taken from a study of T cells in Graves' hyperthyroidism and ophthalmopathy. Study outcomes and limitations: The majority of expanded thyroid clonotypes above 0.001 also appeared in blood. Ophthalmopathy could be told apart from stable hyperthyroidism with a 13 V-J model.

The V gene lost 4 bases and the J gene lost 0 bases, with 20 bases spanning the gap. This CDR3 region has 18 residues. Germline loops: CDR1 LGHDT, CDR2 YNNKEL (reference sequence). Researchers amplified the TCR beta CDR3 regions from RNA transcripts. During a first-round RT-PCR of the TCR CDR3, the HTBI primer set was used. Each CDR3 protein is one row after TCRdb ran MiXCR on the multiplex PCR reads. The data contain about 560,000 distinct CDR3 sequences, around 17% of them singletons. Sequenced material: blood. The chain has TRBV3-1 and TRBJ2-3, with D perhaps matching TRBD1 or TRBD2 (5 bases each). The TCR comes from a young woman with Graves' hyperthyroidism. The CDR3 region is CASSPTPGRVGSTDTQYF. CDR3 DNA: TGTGCCAGCAGCCCTACCCCGGGGCGGGTTGGGAGCACAGATACGCAGTATTTT.